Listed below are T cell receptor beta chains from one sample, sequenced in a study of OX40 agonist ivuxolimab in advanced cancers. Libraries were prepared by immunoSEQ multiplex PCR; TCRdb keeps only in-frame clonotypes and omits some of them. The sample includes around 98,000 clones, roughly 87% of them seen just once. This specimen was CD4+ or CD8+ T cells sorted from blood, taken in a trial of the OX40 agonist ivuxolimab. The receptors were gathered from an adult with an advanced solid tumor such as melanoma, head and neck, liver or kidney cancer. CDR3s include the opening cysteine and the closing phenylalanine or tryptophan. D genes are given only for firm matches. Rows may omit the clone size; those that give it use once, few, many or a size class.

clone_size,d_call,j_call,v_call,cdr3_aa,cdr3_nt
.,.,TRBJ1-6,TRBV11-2,CASSFLVDSPLHF,TGTGCCAGCAGCTTTTTAGTGGATTCACCCCTCCACTTT
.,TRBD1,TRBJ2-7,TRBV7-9,CASSLVGTAYEQYF,TGTGCCAGCAGCTTAGTTGGGACAGCCTACGAGCAGTACTTC
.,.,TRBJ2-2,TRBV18,CASRRDNPANTGELFF,TGTGCCAGCCGAAGGGACAACCCAGCGAACACCGGGGAGCTGTTTTTT
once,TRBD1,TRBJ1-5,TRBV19,CASSRQGGDQPQHF,TGTGCCAGTAGTCGACAGGGGGGAGACCAGCCCCAGCATTTT
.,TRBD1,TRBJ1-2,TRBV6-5,CASSYSNPGQDGYTF,TGTGCCAGCAGTTACTCGAATCCCGGACAGGATGGCTACACCTTC
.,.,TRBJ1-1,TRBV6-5,CASSPPGQNTEAFF,TGTGCCAGCAGTCCCCCGGGCCAGAACACTGAAGCTTTCTTT
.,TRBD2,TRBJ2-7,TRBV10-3,CAISEIAGQNYEQYF,TGTGCCATCAGTGAGATAGCGGGGCAAAACTACGAGCAGTACTTC
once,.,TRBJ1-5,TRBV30,CAWSVLGARLTNQPQHF,TGTGCCTGGAGTGTGCTCGGGGCCCGATTAACCAATCAGCCCCAGCATTTT
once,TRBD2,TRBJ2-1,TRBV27,CASKKIVGGTNEQFF,TGTGCCAGCAAAAAGATAGTGGGGGGGACCAATGAGCAGTTCTTC
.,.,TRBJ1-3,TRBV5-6,CASSLVWEGLYRNTIYF,TGTGCCAGCAGCTTGGTTTGGGAGGGATTATACCGAAACACCATATATTTT
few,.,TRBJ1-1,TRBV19,CASIGRHTEAFF,TGTGCCAGTATTGGCAGGCACACTGAAGCTTTCTTT
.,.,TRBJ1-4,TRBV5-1,CASSLIPGRTNEKLFF,TGCGCCAGCAGCTTGATTCCGGGCAGAACTAATGAAAAACTGTTTTTT
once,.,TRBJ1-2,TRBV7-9,CASSLNIEGYTF,TGTGCCAGCAGCTTAAACATCGAAGGCTACACCTTC
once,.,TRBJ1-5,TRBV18,CASSPGVGNQPQHF,TGTGCCAGCTCACCAGGGGTTGGCAATCAGCCCCAGCATTTT
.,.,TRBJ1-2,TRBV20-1,CSAFMGYGYTF,TGCAGTGCTTTCATGGGCTATGGCTACACCTTC
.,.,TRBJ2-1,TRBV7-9,CASSFVVGGSDEQFF,TGTGCCAGCAGCTTTGTAGTGGGGGGCAGCGATGAGCAGTTCTTC
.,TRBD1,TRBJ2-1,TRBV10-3,CAINAGTGSHNEQFF,TGTGCCATCAATGCCGGGACAGGGTCTCACAATGAGCAGTTCTTC
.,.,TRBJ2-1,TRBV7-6,CASAPLGGPGDEQFF,TGTGCCAGCGCCCCTCTGGGGGGCCCGGGGGATGAGCAGTTCTTC
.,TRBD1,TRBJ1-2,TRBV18,CASSPRTGDGYTF,TGTGCCAGCTCACCACGGACAGGGGATGGCTACACCTTC
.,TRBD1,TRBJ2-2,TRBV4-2,CASSQETGVAGELFF,TGTGCCAGCAGCCAAGAGACAGGGGTGGCCGGGGAGCTGTTTTTT
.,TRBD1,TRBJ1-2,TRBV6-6,CASSSGTGTGYTF,TGTGCCAGCAGCTCCGGGACAGGGACAGGCTACACCTTC
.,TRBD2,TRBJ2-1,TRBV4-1,CASSQVVGGDNEQFF,TGCGCCAGCAGCCAAGTGGTGGGGGGGGACAATGAGCAGTTCTTC
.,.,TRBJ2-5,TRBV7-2,CASSFGVVETQYF,TGTGCCAGCAGCTTTGGGGTTGTAGAGACCCAGTACTTC
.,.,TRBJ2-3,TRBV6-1,CAASWGGPDTQYF,TGTGCCGCCTCCTGGGGGGGGCCAGATACGCAGTATTTT
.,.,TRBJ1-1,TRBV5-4,CASSSVPGVMNTEAFF,TGTGCCAGCAGCTCTGTCCCAGGGGTTATGAACACTGAAGCTTTCTTT
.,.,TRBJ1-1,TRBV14,CASSQDLGWDVFTEAFF,TGTGCCAGCAGCCAAGATTTAGGGTGGGACGTCTTCACTGAAGCTTTCTTT
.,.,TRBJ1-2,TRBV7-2,CASSPWVYGYTF,TGTGCCAGCAGCCCATGGGTCTATGGCTACACCTTC
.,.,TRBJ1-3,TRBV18,CASSSRTFGSGNTIYF,TGTGCCAGCTCATCGAGGACGTTTGGCTCTGGAAACACCATATATTTT
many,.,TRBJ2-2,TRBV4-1,CASSLLMNTGELFF,TGCGCCAGCAGTCTGTTGATGAACACCGGGGAGCTGTTTTTT
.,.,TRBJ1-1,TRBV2,CASSEFDLYMNTEAFF,TGTGCCAGCAGTGAATTTGACCTCTATATGAACACTGAAGCTTTCTTT
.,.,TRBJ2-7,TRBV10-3,CASSSPGHSYEQYF,TGTGCCTCCTCTTCCCCGGGACACTCCTACGAGCAGTACTTC
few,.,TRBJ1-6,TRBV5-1,CASSLLAGKDSPLHF,TGCGCCAGCAGCTTGCTTGCGGGGAAGGATTCACCCCTCCACTTT
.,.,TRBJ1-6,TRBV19,CASKPKNSPLHF,TGTGCCAGTAAACCTAAAAATTCACCCCTCCACTTT
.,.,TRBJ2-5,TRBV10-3,CAISDRRNAAEETQYF,TGTGCCATCAGTGATCGGCGGAACGCGGCCGAAGAGACCCAGTACTTC
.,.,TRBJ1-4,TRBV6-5,CASSSIIGEKLFF,TGTGCCAGCAGTTCGATAATCGGTGAAAAACTGTTTTTT
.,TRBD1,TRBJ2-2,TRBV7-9,CASSPQGNGELFF,TGTGCCAGCAGCCCACAGGGGAACGGGGAGCTGTTTTTT
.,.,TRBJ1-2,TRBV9,CASSPLGSGYTF,TGTGCCAGCAGCCCCCTTGGGTCCGGCTACACCTTC
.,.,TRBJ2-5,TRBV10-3,CAISESNSQETQYF,TGTGCCATCAGTGAGTCGAACAGCCAAGAGACCCAGTACTTC
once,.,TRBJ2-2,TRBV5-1,CASSLIINTGELFF,TGCGCCAGCAGCTTAATCATAAACACCGGGGAGCTGTTTTTT
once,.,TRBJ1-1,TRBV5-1,CASRSANTEAFF,TGCGCCAGCAGGTCGGCGAACACTGAAGCTTTCTTT
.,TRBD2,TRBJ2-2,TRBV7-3,CASSPGGSNTGELFF,TGTGCCAGCAGCCCGGGGGGATCGAACACCGGGGAGCTGTTTTTT
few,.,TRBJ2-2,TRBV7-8,CASSLSRPGRTGELFF,TGTGCCAGCAGCTTATCCCGCCCGGGTCGCACCGGGGAGCTGTTTTTT
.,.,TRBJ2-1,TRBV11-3,CASSPGGGSSSNEQFF,TGTGCCAGCAGCCCAGGGGGGGGGAGCTCTTCCAATGAGCAGTTCTTC
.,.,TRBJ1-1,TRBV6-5,CASREGIGSPEAFF,TGTGCCAGCAGGGAGGGGATCGGTAGTCCTGAAGCTTTCTTT
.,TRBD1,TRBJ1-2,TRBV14,CASSPGTGSDYGYTF,TGTGCCAGCAGCCCCGGGACAGGGTCGGACTATGGCTACACCTTC
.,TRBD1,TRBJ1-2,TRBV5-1,CASSYQGEDGYTF,TGCGCCAGCAGCTATCAGGGGGAGGATGGCTACACCTTC
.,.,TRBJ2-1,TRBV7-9,CASSLGGAGHEQFF,TGTGCCAGCAGCTTAGGGGGTGCAGGGCATGAGCAGTTCTTC
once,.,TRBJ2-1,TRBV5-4,CASSLDLVGEQFF,TGTGCCAGCAGCTTGGATCTAGTCGGTGAGCAGTTCTTC
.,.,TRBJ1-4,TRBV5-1,CASSLARPHEKLFF,TGCGCCAGCAGCTTGGCCAGACCCCATGAAAAACTGTTTTTT
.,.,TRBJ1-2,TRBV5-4,CASSPGQNYGYTF,TGTGCCAGCAGCCCAGGACAGAACTATGGCTACACCTTC
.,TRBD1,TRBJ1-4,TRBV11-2,CASSHYRGATNEKLFF,TGTGCCAGCAGCCATTACAGGGGTGCAACTAATGAAAAACTGTTTTTT
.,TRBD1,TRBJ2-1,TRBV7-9,CASRTGQGVYNEQFF,TGTGCCAGCAGGACGGGACAGGGTGTGTACAATGAGCAGTTCTTC
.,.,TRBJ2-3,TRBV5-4,CASSAPRDQNTDTQYF,TGTGCCAGCAGCGCCCCCCGGGACCAGAATACAGATACGCAGTATTTT
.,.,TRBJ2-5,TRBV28,CASNDRVGQETQYF,TGTGCCAGCAACGATAGGGTGGGCCAAGAGACCCAGTACTTC